The clone carrying this TCR beta chain was observed a single time. The CDR3 has 16 residues. Germline assignment: CDR1 MNHEY and CDR2 SMNVEV (reference sequence). V lost 4 bases, J lost 7 bases, and 9 bases stayed unmatched. The entry originates in a study of blood T cell repertoires in COVID-19. Study at large: The United States, Italy and Spain were the sources of the acute and convalescent COVID-19 samples.

Libraries were prepared by immunoSEQ multiplex PCR; TCRdb keeps only in-frame clonotypes and omits some of them. The table shows 45,000 to 50,000 clones, with over 80% occurring only once. Source material: peripheral blood. This receptor was obtained from a man in his 70s with acute or convalescent COVID-19. The chain uses TRBV27 and TRBJ2-2; 10 nucleotides align to TRBD2. The CDR3, as DNA: TGTGCCAGCAGTTCTCAGCGGGAGGGCCGGGACGGGGAGCTGTTTTTT. Protein sequence: CASSSQREGRDGELFF.